Here is one T cell receptor beta chain with its context. The data derive from a study of cytomegalovirus exposure and HLA in healthy donors. The donors were part of the validation cohort of 100 to 150 subjects. That cohort was separate from the first cohort, which comprised 666 subjects. The CDR3 totals 13 residues. Germline lookup yields CDR1 ENHRY and CDR2 SYGVKD. V lost 4 bases, J lost 8 bases, and 11 bases lay in between. Clones were read by immunoSEQ multiplex PCR, and TCRdb kept only the in-frame ones, dropping some. The sample lists some 240,000 clones, more than 75% occurring once. The V call is TRBV10-3, the J call TRBJ1-4; no clear D gene. The sequencing input was PBMCs. This TCR derives from a woman aged 18 to 35 in good health and CMV-seropositive. In DNA, the CDR3 is TGTGCCATCAGTGGCGGGGATGGCGAAAAACTGTTTTTT. Residues: CAISGGDGEKLFF.